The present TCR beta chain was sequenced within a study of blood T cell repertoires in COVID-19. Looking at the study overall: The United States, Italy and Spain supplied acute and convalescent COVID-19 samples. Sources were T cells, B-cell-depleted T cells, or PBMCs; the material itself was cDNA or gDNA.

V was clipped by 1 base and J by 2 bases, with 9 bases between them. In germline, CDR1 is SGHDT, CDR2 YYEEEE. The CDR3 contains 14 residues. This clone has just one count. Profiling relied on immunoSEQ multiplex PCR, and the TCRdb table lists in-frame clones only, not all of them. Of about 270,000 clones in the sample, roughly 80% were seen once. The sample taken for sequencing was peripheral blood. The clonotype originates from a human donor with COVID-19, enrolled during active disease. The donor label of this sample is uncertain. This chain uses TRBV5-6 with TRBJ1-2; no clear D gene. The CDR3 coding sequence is TGTGCCAGCAGCTTGTCTGCGGTCAACTATGGCTACACCTTC. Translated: CASSLSAVNYGYTF.